The 5 T cell receptor gamma chains below were found in one sample sequenced in a study of gamma-delta chains in newborns, infants, children. TCRdb ran CATT on the reads. In the table there are a few hundred gamma-chain clones, roughly 45% of which are singletons. Material for sequencing was blood. All receptors come from a child who was a newborn, infant or young child, either healthy, febrile or measles-vaccinated (not recorded which).

The sample holds a few counts of this clone. Other DNA sequences in the sample encode the same CDR3. This chain links TRGV9 with TRGJP. TCRdb supplies no J gene; here it was assigned by aligning the nucleotide sequence to germline. Germline V lookup: CDR1 GITISATS, CDR2 ISYDGTV (reference sequence). The CDR3 runs 16 residues. Germline trimming cut 4 bases from V and 4 bases from J; bases unmatched to any gene: 4. As DNA, the CDR3 is TGTGCCTTGTGGGAACCCCAAGAGTTGGGCAAAAAAATCAAGGTATTT. Translation gives CALWEPQELGKKIKVF.

About this clone itself: With a much larger clone just one base away, this may be a read error. The CDR3 loop is CATRDSTGWFKIF. CDR3 DNA sequence: TGTGCCACCCGGGATTCGACTGGTTGGTTCAAGATATTT. The chain links TRGV8 to TRGJP1. TCRdb gives no J gene; it was assigned here by matching the DNA to germline. From germline, CDR1 is VENAVY and CDR2 YDSYNSRV. CDR3 length: 13 amino acids.

This clone was recorded a few times. A read error is the likely source, as a far larger clone sits one nucleotide away. The same CDR3 can be traced to other DNA sequences in this sample. The chain uses TRGV9 and TRGJP. The J gene, absent from TCRdb, was called here by matching the DNA to germline. This CDR3 is 16 amino acids long. Looked up from germline, CDR1 is GITISATS and CDR2 is ISYDGTV (reference sequence). In DNA form, the CDR3 reads TGCGCCTTGTGGGAGGTGCAAGAGTTGGGCAAAAAAATCAAGGTATTT. Its protein is CALWEVQELGKKIKVF.

The V and J genes are TRGV2 and TRGJ1 or TRGJ2. The J gene, left out of TCRdb, was set here by checking the DNA against germline. The CDR3 loop spans 13 amino acids. Germline V gene data show CDR1 as EGSNGY and CDR2 as YDSYNSKV. V trimming: 3 bases; J trimming: 3 bases; junction bases outside the gene matches: 5. The chain's CDR3 is CATWDCPYYKKLF. The CDR3 DNA reads as TGTGCCACCTGGGACTGTCCTTATTATAAGAAACTCTTT.

This clone is large in the sample. The V call is TRGV9, the J call TRGJP. Since TCRdb gives no J gene, matching the DNA to germline was used here to assign it. The CDR3 is 17 residues long. The trim removed 1 base at V and 7 bases at J, leaving 7 bases unmatched. CDR1 is GITISATS, CDR2 ISYDGTV, per germline (reference sequence). The chain's CDR3 is CALWEVFWELGKKIKVF. Written as DNA, the CDR3 is TGTGCCTTGTGGGAGGTTTTTTGGGAGTTGGGCAAAAAAATCAAGGTATTT.